The 5 T cell receptor beta chains below were found in one sample sequenced in a study of vaccination effects on CD4 cells after COVID-19. Sequenced by immunoSEQ multiplex PCR; TCRdb stores in-frame clones only, minus some. This sample has roughly 40,000 clones; 65% to 75% occur once, and the top ten carry less than 9.5%. CD4+ T cells were isolated after nine to ten days of culture. The cohort was immunized with two doses of either the BNT162b2 or mRNA-1273 vaccine. These TCRs are of unknown antigen specificity. Sample: CD4+ T cells from PBMCs cultured without peptide, taken after COVID-19 vaccination. Receptor source: a human donor who received a COVID-19 vaccine.

The V gene is TRBV10-2, the J gene TRBJ1-6; perhaps TRBD1 as D (6 bases). CDR3 size: 18 residues. CDR1 and CDR2 (germline): WSHSY, SAAADI. Trimming removed 7 bases at V and 7 bases at J, with 26 bases between. CDR3 region: CASTPHFGKQGENSPLHF. CDR3 coding DNA: TGCGCCAGCACTCCCCATTTTGGTAAACAGGGCGAGAATTCACCCCTCCACTTT.

The V and J genes are TRBV7-8 and TRBJ1-5, with 7 bases that match TRBD1. This CDR3 comprises 14 residues. Trimming cost V 5 bases and J 2 bases; bases outside gene matches: 3. Germline V lookup: CDR1 SGHVS, CDR2 FQNEAQ. In DNA, the CDR3 is TGTGCCAGCAGCCGAGACAGGGGCAATCAGCCCCAGCATTTT. This codes for CASSRDRGNQPQHF.

The V call is TRBV6-5, the J call TRBJ1-1; TRBD1 is a possible D gene (6 bases). The CDR3 has 15 residues. Germline V lookup: CDR1 MNHEY, CDR2 SVGAGI. Deletions cut 5 bases from V and 1 base from J, with 14 bases between. CDR3 nucleotide sequence: TGTGCCAGCAGTACAACAGGGATAACGAACACTGAAGCTTTCTTT. Residues: CASSTTGITNTEAFF.

J is TRBJ2-5 and V is TRBV9, with D perhaps matching TRBD2 (7 bases). Germline V gene lookup returns CDR1 SGDLS and CDR2 YYNGEE. The CDR3 is 15 amino acids. Between the trimmed V and J ends, which lost 3 bases and 0 bases, there was a span of 12 bases. CDR3 region: CASSGGGPYQETQYF. As DNA, the CDR3 is TGTGCCAGCAGCGGGGGGGGGCCGTACCAAGAGACCCAGTACTTC.

The J gene is TRBJ2-3, the V gene TRBV5-4; 10 bases agree with TRBD2. The CDR3 has 15 residues. CDR1 is SGHNT, CDR2 YYREEE, per germline (reference sequence). With 4 bases clipped from V and 4 bases from J, the junction kept 6 bases outside the gene matches. The CDR3 here is CASSAGTSGADTQYF. CDR3 nucleotides: TGTGCCAGCAGCGCCGGTACTAGCGGGGCAGATACGCAGTATTTT.